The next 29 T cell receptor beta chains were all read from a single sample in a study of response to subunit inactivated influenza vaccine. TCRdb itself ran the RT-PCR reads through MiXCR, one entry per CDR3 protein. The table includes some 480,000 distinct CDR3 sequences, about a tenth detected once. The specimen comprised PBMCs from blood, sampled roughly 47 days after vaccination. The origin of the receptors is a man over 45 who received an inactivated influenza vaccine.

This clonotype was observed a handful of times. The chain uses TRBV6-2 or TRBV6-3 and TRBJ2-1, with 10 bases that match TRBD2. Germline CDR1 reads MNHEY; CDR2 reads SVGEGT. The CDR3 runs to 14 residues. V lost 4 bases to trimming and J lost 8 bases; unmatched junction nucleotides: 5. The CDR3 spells CASSSLAGGDEQFF. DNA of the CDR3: TGTGCCAGCAGTTCCTTAGCGGGAGGTGATGAGCAGTTCTTC.

CDR3 nucleotide sequence: TGTGCCAGCAGTTCGCCCAGGGCGGGTGAGCAGTTCTTC. Translated, it gives CASSSPRAGEQFF. The chain combines TRBV12-3 or TRBV12-4 with TRBJ2-1; TRBD1 or TRBD2 may be the D gene (5 bases each). The CDR3 covers 13 residues. Trimming took 4 bases from V and 9 from J, leaving 13 bases between them.

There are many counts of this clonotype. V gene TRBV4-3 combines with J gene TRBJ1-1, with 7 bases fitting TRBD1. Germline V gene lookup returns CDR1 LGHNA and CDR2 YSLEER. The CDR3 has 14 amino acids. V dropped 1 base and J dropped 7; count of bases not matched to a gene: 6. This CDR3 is CASSQVGQGDEAFF. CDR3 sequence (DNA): TGCGCCAGCAGCCAAGTTGGCCAGGGGGATGAAGCTTTCTTT.

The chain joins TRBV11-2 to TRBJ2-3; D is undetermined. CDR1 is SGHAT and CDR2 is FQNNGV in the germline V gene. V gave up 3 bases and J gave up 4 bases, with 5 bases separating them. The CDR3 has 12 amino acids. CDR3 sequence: CASSFLADTQYF. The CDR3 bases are TGTGCCAGCAGCTTCTTGGCAGATACGCAGTATTTT.

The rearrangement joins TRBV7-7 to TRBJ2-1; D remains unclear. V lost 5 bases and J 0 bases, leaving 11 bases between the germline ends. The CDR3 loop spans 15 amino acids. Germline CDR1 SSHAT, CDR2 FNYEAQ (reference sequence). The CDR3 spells CASSRGQDSYNEQFF. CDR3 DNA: TGTGCCAGCAGCCGAGGTCAGGACTCCTACAATGAGCAGTTCTTC.

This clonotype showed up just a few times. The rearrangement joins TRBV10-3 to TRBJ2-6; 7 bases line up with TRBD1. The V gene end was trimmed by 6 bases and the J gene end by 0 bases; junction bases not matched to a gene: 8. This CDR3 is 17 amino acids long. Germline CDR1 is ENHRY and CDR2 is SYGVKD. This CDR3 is CAIRPGQIISGANVLTF. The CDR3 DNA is TGTGCCATCAGACCGGGACAGATTATCTCTGGGGCCAACGTCCTGACTTTC.

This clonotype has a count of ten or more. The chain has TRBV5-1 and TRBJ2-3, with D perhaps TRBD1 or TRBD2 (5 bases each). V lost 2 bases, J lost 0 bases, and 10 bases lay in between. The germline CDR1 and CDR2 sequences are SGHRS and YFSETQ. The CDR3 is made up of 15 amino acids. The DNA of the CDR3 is TGCGCCAGCAGCTTCGGGGCACCTAGCACAGATACGCAGTATTTT. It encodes CASSFGAPSTDTQYF.

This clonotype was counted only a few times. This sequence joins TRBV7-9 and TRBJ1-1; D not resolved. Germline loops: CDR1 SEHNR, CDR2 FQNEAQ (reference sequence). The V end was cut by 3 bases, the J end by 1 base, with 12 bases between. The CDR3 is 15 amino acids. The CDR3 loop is CASSLIGPANTEAFF. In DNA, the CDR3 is TGTGCCAGCAGCTTGATAGGGCCTGCGAACACTGAAGCTTTCTTT. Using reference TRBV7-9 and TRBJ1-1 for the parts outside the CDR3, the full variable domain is DTGVSQNPRHKITKRGQNVTFRCDPISEHNRLYWYRQTLGQGPEFLTYFQNEAQLEKSRLLSDRFSAERPKGSFSTLEIQRTEQGDSAMYLCASSLIGPANTEAFFGQGTRLTVV.

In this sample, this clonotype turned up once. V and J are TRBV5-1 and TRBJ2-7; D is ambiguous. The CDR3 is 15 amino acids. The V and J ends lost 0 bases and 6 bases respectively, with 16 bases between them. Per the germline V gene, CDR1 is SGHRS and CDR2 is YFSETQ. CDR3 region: CASSLAGRTTGEQYF. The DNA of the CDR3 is TGCGCCAGCAGCTTGGCTGGACGGACCACCGGCGAGCAGTACTTC.

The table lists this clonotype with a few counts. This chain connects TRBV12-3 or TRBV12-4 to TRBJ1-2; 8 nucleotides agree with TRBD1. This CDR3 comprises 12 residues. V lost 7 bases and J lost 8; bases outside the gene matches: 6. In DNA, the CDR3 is TGTGCCAGCAATACAGGGGGAGGAGGCTACACCTTC. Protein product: CASNTGGGGYTF.

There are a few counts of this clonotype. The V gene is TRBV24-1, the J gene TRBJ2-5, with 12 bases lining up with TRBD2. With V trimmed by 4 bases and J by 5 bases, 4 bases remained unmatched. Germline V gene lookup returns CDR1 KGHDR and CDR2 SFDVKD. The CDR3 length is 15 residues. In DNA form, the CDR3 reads TGTGCCACCAGTGACCCCGGGACTAGCGGGGAGACCCAGTACTTC. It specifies CATSDPGTSGETQYF.

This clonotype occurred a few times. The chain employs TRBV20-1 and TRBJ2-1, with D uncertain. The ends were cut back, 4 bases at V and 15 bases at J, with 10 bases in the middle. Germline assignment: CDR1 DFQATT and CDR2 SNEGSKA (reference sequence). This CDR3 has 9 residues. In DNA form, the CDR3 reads TGCAGTGCTAACTACAATCCGTTCTTC. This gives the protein CSANYNPFF.

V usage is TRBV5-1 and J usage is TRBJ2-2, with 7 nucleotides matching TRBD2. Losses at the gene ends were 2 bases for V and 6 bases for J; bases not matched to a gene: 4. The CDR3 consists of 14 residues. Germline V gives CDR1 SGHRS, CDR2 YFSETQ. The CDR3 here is CASSLAGKAGELFF. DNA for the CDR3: TGCGCCAGCAGCTTAGCGGGAAAAGCCGGGGAGCTGTTTTTT.

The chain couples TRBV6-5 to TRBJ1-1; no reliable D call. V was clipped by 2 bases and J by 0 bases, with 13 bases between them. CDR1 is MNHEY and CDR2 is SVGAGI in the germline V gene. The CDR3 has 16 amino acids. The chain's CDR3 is CASSYDLRALNTEAFF. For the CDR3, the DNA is TGTGCCAGCAGTTACGATCTACGAGCCTTGAACACTGAAGCTTTCTTT.

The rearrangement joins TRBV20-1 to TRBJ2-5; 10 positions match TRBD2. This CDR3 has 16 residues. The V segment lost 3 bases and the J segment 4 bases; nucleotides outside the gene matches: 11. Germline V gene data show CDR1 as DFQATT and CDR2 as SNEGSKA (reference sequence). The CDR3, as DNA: TGCAGTGCTAGTAAGGGTCTAGCGGGAGTGGTAGAGACCCAGTACTTC. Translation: CSASKGLAGVVETQYF.

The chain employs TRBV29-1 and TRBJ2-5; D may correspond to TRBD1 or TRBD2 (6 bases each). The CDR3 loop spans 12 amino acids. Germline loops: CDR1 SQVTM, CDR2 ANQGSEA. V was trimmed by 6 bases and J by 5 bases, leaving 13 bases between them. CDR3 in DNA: TGCAGCGTGGGGGGCCAGTCCGAGACCCAGTACTTC. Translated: CSVGGQSETQYF.

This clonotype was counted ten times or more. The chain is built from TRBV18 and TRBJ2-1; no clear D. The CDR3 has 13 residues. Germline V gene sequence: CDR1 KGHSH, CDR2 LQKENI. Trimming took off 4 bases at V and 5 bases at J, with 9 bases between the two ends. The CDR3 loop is CASSLRTDNEQFF. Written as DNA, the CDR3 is TGTGCCAGCTCACTCCGGACCGACAATGAGCAGTTCTTC.

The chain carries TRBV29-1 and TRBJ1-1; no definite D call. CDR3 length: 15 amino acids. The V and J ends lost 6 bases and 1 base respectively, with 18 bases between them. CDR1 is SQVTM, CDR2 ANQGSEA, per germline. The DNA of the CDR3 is TGCAGCGTCTGCCCCCTTTTCAACGGGAACACTGAAGCTTTCTTT. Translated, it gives CSVCPLFNGNTEAFF.

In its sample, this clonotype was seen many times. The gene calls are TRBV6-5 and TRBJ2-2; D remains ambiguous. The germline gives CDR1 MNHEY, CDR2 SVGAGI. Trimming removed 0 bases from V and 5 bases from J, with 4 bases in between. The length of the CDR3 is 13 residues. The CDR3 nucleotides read TGTGCCAGCAGTTACTCGGTAACCGGGGAGCTGTTTTTT. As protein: CASSYSVTGELFF.

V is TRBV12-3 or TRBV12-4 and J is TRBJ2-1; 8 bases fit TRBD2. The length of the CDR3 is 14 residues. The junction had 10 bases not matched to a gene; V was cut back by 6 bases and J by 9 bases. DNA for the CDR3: TGTGCCAGCAGCCCGGGGGGGGGGAGCGGTGAGCAGTTCTTC. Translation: CASSPGGGSGEQFF.

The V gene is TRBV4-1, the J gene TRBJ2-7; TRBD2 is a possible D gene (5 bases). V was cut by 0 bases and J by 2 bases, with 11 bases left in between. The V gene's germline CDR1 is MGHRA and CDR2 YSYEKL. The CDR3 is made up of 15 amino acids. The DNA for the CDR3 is TGCGCCAGCAGCCAAGAAAGGCTAGCCCCCTACGAGCAGTACTTC. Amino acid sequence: CASSQERLAPYEQYF.

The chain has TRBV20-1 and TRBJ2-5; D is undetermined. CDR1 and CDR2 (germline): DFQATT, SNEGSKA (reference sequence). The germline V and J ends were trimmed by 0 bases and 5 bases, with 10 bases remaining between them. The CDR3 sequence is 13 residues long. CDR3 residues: CSAREQVMETQYF. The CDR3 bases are TGCAGTGCTAGAGAACAAGTCATGGAGACCCAGTACTTC.

The CDR3 sequence is CASSYSNPGRTEQFF. CDR3 nucleotides: TGTGCCAGCAGTTACTCGAACCCGGGGAGGACTGAGCAGTTCTTC. This chain connects TRBV6-5 to TRBJ2-1, with D tentatively TRBD2 (6 bases). V lost 0 bases and J lost 9, with 15 bases in between. CDR3 length: 15 residues. CDR1 and CDR2 (germline): MNHEY, SVGAGI.

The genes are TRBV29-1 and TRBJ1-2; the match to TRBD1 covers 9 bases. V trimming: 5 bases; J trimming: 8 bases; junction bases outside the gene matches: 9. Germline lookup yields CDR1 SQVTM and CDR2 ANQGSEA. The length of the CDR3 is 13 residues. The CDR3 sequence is CSVQKGQGGGYTF. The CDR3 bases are TGCAGCGTTCAGAAGGGACAGGGTGGAGGCTACACCTTC.

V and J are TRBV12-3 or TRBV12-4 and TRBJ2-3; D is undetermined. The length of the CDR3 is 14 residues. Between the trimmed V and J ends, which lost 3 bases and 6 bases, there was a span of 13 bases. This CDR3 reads CASSLRTLGDTQYF. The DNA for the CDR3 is TGTGCCAGCAGTTTGAGGACCCTCGGGGATACGCAGTATTTT.

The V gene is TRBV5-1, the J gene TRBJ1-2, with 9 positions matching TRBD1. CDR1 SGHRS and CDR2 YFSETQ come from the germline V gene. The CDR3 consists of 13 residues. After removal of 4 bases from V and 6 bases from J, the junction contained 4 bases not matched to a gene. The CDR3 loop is CASSQQGADGYTF. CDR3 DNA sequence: TGCGCCAGCAGCCAACAGGGGGCGGATGGCTACACCTTC.

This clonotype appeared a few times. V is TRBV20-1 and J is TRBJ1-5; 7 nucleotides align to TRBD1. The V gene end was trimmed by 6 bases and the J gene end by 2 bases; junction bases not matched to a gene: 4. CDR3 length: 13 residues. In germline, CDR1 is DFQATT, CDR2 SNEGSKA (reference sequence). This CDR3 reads CSARDSGNQPQHF. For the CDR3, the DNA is TGCAGTGCCCGGGACAGTGGCAATCAGCCCCAGCATTTT.

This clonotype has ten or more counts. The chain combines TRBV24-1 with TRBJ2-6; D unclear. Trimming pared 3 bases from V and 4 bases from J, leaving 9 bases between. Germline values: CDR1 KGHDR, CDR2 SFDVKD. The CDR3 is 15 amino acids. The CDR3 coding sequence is TGTGCCACCAGTGATCCCCCCAGGGGGGCCAACGTCCTGACTTTC. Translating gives CATSDPPRGANVLTF.

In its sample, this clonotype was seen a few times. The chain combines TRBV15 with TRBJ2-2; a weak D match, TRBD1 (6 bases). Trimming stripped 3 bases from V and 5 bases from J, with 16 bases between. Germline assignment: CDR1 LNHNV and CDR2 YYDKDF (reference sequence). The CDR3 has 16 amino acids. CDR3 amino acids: CATSSPGHEETGELFF. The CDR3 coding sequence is TGTGCCACCAGCAGCCCGGGACACGAGGAGACCGGGGAGCTGTTTTTT.